This paragraph reports one T cell receptor (beta chain). Its antigen is not known. The germline V gene has CDR1 SQVTM and CDR2 ANQGSEA. The CDR3 has 13 residues. PCR was performed using 60 Vbeta and 13 Jbeta primers. Sequencing used immunoSEQ multiplex PCR; TCRdb keeps in-frame clones, though not all of them. This table has 150,000 to 200,000 clones, approximately 67% appearing once. This specimen comes from a study of cytomegalovirus exposure and HLA in healthy donors. Study-level results: Later findings reportedly placed an Asian-associated ancestry cluster below the approximately 670-donor mean for N-insertions. Later analysis showed TCR association rates varying by HLA locus, highest for DRB1 and lowest for HLA-C. Fewer than 200 TCR beta chains were listed as cytomegalovirus-associated. For TCR beta chains, V- and J-gene trimming was later linked to a missense DCLRE1C variant.

This TCR was sampled from a man aged 35 to 55 in good health and CMV-seronegative. The chain joins TRBV29-1 to TRBJ2-2; 9 bases map to TRBD1. Input material: PBMCs. The CDR3 DNA follows: TGCCTCGCAAGGACAGGGGTGGCCGGGGAGCTGTTTTTT. It translates to CLARTGVAGELFF.